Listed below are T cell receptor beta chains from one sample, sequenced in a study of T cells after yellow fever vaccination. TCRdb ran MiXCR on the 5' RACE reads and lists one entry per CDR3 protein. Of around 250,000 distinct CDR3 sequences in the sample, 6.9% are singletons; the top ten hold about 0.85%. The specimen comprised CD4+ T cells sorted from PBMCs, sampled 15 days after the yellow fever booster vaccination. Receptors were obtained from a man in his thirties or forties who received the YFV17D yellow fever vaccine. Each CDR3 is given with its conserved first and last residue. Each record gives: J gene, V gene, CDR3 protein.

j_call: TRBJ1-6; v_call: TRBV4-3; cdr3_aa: CASSQDRGRYNSPLHF
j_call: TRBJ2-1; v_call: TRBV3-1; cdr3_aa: CASSQEGRGGLSSYNEQFF
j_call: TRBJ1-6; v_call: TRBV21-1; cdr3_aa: CAWEGEGSPLHF
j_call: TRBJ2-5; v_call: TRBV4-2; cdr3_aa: CASSQEAETQYF
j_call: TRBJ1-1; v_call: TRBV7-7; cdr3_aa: CASSPLEGNTEAFF
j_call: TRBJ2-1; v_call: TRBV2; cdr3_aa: CASSVFGEQFF
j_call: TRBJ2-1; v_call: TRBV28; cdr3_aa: CASGKGGGSLNYNEQFF
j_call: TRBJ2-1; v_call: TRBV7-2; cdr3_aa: CASRSSSGVYNEQFF
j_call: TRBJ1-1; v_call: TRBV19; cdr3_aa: CASSKDRVTEAFF
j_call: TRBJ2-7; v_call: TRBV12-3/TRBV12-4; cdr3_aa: CASSEGQGIYEQYF
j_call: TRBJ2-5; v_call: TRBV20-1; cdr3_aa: CSARVGRGLGYGTQYF
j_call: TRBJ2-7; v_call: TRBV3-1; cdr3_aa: CASSPSPSSYEQYF
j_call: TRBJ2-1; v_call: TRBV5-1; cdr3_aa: CASTRGQGPYNEQFF
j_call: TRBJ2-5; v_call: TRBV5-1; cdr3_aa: CASSFANSGGGETQYF
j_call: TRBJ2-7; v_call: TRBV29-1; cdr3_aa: CSGGSRAVDEQYF
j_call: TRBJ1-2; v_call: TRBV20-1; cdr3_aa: CSAREGGSIRNYGYTF
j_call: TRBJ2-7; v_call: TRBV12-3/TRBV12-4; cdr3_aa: CASSPLSGTGEQYF
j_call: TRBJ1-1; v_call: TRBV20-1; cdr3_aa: CSARGVGPTEAFF
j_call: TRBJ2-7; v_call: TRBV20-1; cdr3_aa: CSARRAGGNEQYF
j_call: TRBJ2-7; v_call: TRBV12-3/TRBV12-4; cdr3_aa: CASSSTFGTGTYEQYF
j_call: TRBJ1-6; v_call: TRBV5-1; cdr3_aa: CASSLQGENNSPLHF
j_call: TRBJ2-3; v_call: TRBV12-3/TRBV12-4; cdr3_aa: CASSFLADTDTQYF
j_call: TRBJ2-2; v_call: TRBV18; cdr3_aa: CASSPPGTGELFF
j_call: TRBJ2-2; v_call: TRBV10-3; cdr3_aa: CAISLGGQGDSGELFF
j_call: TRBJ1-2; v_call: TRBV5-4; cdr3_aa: CASRPAGQAAYGYTF
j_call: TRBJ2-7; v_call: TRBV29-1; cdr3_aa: CSVNSGSYEQYF
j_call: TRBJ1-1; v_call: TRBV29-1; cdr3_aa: CSVKGQGGAFF
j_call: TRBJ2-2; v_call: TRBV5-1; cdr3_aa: CASSLFPNYERGVGELFF
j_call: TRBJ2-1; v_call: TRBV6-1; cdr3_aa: CASSPGLAGYNEQFF
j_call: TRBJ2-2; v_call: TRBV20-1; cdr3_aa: CSAPDQRKNTGELFF
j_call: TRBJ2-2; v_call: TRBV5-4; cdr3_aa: CASSFTQGGTGELIF
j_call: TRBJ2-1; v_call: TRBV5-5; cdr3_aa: CASSFRGSYNEQFF
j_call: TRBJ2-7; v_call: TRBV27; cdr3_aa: CASAGTSLSYEQYF
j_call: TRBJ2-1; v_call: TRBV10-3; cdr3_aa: CAIRGREYNEQFF
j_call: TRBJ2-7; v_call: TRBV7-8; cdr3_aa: CASSYGHTSYEQYF
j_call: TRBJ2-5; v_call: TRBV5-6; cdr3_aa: CASSRVPETQYF
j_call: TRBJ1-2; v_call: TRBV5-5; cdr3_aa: CASSLRDNRGYTF
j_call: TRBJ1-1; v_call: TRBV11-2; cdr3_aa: CASSPRYAGTEAFF
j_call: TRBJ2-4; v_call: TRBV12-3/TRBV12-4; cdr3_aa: CASSSSRVAKNIQYF
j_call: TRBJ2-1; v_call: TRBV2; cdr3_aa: CASTLGGEQFF
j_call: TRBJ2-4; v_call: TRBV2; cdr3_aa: CASIIQWGDSKNIQYF
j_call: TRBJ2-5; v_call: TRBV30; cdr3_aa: CAWSVLVSKETQYF
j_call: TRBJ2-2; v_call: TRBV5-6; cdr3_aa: CASSLRSSGRLPGELFF
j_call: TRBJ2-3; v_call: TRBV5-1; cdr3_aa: CASSLVGLAGTDTQYF
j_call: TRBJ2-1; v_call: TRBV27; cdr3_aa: CASSLQGAPEQFF